The clone carrying this T cell receptor (beta chain) was recorded many times. Its specificity is unknown. This CDR3 contains 13 residues. Trimming took off 4 bases at V and 5 bases at J, with 10 bases between the two ends. Germline CDR1 is SGHRS and CDR2 is YFSETQ. TCRdb fed the 5' RACE reads into MiXCR, producing one record per CDR3 protein. The data show around 450,000 distinct CDR3 sequences, 25% to 30% seen once. The sample is drawn from a study of CD8 T cells in ankylosing spondylitis. Findings and limits, study-wide: Apparently characteristic of ankylosing spondylitis blood was a TCR beta motif (about 8 highly homologous variants). In synovial fluid and blood from reactive arthritis, some motif variants were previously reported.

J is TRBJ2-1 and V is TRBV5-1; no clear D. The TCR comes from a male donor with ankylosing spondylitis. Specimen: blood, either unsorted or a sorted T cell fraction (not recorded which). The CDR3 DNA is TGCGCCAGCAGCCAGCCACAGAACAATGAGCAGTTCTTC. Its protein is CASSQPQNNEQFF.